The present T cell receptor beta chain was sequenced within a study of T cell responses to AZD1222 COVID-19 vaccine. General study points: Compared with day 0, the breadth and depth of the Spike-specific TCR repertoire rose significantly after two doses of AZD1222.

Profiling relied on immunoSEQ multiplex PCR, and the TCRdb table lists in-frame clones only, not all of them. This table has some 150,000 clones, just over 90% appearing once. A note on this clone: As yet, its antigen is unknown.

The source is an adult in good health. Sample: peripheral blood, taken on day 0 of AZD1222 vaccination.

For the CDR3, the DNA is TGTGCCAGCAGCCTACGACAGGGGGCTGGCGGGGAGCTGTTTTTT. It yields the protein CASSLRQGAGGELFF. The chain employs TRBV9 and TRBJ2-2, with 10 bases fitting TRBD1. This CDR3 comprises 15 residues. Losses at the gene ends were 4 bases for V and 7 bases for J; bases not matched to a gene: 7. Germline loops: CDR1 SGDLS, CDR2 YYNGEE. Drawing the rest from reference TRBV9 and TRBJ2-2, the complete variable domain is DSGVTQTPKHLITATGQRVTLRCSPRSGDLSVYWYQQSLDQGLQFLIQYYNGEERAKGNILERFSAQQFPDLHSELNLSSLELGDSALYFCASSLRQGAGGELFFGEGSRLTVL.